Listed below are T cell receptor beta chains from one sample, sequenced in a study of blood T cells in healthy people across ages. One entry per CDR3 protein results from TCRdb running MiXCR on the 5' RACE reads. The table lists a few hundred thousand distinct CDR3 sequences, 50% to 60% of them singletons. Sequenced input: blood. These TCRs come from a man aged 55-75 years in good health. CDR3s leave out the opening cysteine and the closing phenylalanine or tryptophan. Each record gives: clone size, V gene, J gene, CDR3 protein. The size entry is marked missing in some rows and otherwise reads once, few, many or a size class.

.	TRBV7-2	TRBJ2-7	ASSLGRGSGEQY
many	TRBV29-1	TRBJ2-5	SVGGAGHPGTQY
once	TRBV24-1	TRBJ2-3	ATTSGQITDTQY
.	TRBV18	TRBJ1-6	ASSSRGAQNSPLH
few	TRBV28	TRBJ2-3	ASRSTGVPTDTQY
.	TRBV4-3	TRBJ1-2	ASSQNLQGAVGYT
.	TRBV7-6	TRBJ2-7	ASSQDCTYEQY
.	TRBV20-1	TRBJ2-1	SARTLGTKNLSEQF
few	TRBV6-2/TRBV6-3	TRBJ1-2	ASSANPGPPYGYT
.	TRBV20-1	TRBJ2-7	GANAAGRVREQY
.	TRBV15	TRBJ1-4	ATSTPRGGALNEKLF
few	TRBV11-2	TRBJ2-6	ASSPRTGVLSGANVLT
.	TRBV28	TRBJ1-2	ASTSTGEAGYT
many	TRBV6-5	TRBJ2-1	ASSFGTSGIRRGNEQF